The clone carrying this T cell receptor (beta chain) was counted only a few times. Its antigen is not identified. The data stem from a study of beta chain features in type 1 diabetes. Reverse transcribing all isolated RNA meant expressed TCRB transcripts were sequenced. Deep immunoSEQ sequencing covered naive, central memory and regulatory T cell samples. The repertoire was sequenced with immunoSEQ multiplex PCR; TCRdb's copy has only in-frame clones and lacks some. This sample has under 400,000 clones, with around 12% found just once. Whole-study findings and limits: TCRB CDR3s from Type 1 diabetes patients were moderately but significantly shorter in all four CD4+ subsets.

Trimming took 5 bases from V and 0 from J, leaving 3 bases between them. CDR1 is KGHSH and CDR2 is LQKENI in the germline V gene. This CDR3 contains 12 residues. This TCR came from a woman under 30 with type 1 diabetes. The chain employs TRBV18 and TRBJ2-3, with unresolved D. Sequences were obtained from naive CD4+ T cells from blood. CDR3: CASSTSTDTQYF. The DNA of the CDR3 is TGTGCCAGCTCAACTAGCACAGATACGCAGTATTTT.